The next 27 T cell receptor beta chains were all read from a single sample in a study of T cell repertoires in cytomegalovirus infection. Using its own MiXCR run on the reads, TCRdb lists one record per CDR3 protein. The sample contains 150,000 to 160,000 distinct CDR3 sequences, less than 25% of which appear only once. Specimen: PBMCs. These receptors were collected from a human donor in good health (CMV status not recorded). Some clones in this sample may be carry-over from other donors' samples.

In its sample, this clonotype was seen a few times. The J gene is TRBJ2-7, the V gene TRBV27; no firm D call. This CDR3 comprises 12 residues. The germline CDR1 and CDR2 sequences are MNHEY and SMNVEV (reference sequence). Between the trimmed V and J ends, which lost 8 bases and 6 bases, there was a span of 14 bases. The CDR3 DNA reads TGTGCCAGCGGCCTCTTTCTAGGCGAGCAGTACTTC. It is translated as CASGLFLGEQYF.

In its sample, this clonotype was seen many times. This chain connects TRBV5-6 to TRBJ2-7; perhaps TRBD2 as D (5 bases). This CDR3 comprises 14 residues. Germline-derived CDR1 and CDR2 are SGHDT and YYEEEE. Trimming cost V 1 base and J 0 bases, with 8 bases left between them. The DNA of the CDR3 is TGTGCCAGCAGCTTGAGAGGGATCTCCTACGAGCAGTACTTC. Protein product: CASSLRGISYEQYF.

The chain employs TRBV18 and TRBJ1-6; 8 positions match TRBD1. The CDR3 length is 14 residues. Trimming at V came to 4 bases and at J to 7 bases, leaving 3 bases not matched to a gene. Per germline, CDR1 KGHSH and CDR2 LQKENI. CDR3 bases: TGTGCCAGCTCACGGACAGGGAGCAATTCACCCCTCCACTTT. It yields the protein CASSRTGSNSPLHF. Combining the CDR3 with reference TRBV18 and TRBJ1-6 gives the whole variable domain NAGVMQNPRHLVRRRGQEARLRCSPMKGHSHVYWYRQLPEEGLKFMVYLQKENIIDESGMPKERFSAEFPKEGPSILRIQQVVRGDSAAYFCASSRTGSNSPLHFGNGTRLTVT.

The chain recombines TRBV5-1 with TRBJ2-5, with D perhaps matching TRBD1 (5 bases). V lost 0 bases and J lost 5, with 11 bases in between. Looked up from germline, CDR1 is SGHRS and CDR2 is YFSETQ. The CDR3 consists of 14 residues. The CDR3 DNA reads TGCGCCAGCAGCTTGGAGCCAGGGCAGGAGACCCAGTACTTC. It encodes CASSLEPGQETQYF.

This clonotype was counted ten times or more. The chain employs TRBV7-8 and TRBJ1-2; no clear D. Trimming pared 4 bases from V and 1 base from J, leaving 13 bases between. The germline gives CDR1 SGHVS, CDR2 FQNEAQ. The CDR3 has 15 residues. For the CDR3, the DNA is TGTGCCAGCAGCTCGTCCACGGCAGTTAACTATGGCTACACCTTC. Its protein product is CASSSSTAVNYGYTF.

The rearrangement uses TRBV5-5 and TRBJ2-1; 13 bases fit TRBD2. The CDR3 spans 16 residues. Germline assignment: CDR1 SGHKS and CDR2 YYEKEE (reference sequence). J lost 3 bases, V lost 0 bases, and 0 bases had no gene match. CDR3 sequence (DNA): TGTGCCAGCAGCTTGGGGACTAGCGGGGGCTACAATGAGCAGTTCTTC. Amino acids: CASSLGTSGGYNEQFF.

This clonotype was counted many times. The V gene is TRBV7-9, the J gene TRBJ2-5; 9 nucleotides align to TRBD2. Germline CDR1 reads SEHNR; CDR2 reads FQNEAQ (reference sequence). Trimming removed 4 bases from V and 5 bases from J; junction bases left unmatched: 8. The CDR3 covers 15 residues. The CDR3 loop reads CASSSRGGRYETQYF. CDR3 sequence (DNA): TGTGCCAGCAGCTCGCGGGGGGGCCGGTATGAGACCCAGTACTTC.

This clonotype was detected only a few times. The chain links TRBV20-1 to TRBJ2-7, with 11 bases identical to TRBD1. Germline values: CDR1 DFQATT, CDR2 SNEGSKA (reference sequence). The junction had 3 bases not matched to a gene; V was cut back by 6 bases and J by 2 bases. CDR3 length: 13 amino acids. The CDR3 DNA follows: TGCAGTGCCCGGGACAGGGGGACCTACGAGCAGTACTTC. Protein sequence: CSARDRGTYEQYF.

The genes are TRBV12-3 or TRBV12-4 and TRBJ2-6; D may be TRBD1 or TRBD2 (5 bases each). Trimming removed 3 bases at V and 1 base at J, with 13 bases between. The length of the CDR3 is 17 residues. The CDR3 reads CASSLDGTGSGANVLTF. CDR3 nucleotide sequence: TGTGCCAGCAGTTTGGACGGGACGGGGTCTGGGGCCAACGTCCTGACTTTC.

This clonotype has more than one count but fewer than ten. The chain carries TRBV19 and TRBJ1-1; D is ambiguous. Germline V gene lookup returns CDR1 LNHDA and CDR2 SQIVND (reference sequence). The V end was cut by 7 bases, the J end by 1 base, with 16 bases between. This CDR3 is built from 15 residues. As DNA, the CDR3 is TGTGCCAGTAATATTCCCAGAGGCAGGAACACTGAAGCTTTCTTT. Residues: CASNIPRGRNTEAFF.

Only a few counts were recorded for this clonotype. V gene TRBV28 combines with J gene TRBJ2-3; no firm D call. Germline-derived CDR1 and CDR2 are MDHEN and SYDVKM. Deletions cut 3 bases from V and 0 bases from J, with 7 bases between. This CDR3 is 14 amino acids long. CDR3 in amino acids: CASSFVGSTDTQYF. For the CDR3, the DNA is TGTGCCAGCAGTTTCGTTGGGAGCACAGATACGCAGTATTTT.

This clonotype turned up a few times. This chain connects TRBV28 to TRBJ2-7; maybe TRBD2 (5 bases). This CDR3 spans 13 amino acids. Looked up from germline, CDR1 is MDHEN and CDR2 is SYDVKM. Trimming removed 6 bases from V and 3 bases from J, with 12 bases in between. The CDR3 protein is CASSSSPRYEQYF. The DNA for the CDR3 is TGTGCCAGCAGCTCTAGCCCACGCTACGAGCAGTACTTC.

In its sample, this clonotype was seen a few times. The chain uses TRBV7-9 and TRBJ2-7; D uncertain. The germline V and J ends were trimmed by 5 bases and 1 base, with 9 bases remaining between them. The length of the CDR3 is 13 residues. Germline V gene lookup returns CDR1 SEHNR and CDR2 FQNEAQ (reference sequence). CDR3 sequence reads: CASSPVTSYEQYF. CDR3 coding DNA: TGTGCCAGCAGCCCCGTTACATCCTACGAGCAGTACTTC.

The CDR3 protein is CASSSRPGLAGETQYF. In nucleotides, the CDR3 is TGTGCCAGCAGTTCACGACCGGGACTAGCGGGAGAGACCCAGTACTTC. This chain uses TRBV28 with TRBJ2-5; 12 bases line up with TRBD2. Trimming at V came to 4 bases and at J to 4 bases, leaving 7 bases not matched to a gene. The CDR3 length is 16 residues. In germline, CDR1 is MDHEN, CDR2 SYDVKM.

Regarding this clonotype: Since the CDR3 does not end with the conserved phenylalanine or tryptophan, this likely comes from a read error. CDR3 sequence reads: CASSEWGTATGELFL. In DNA, the CDR3 is TGTGCCAGCAGTGAATGGGGAACAGCCACCGGGGAGCTGTTTTTA. The V gene is TRBV25-1, the J gene TRBJ2-2, with D uncertain. The CDR3 extends over 15 amino acids. The ends were cut back, 1 base at V and 4 bases at J, with 10 bases in the middle. Germline V CDR1 and CDR2: MGHDK, SYGVNS.

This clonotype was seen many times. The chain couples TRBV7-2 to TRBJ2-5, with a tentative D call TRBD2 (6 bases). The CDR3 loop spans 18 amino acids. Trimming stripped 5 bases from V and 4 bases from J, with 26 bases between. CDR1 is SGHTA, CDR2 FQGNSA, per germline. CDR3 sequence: CASSPPGHAGGGLETQYF. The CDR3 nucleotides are TGTGCCAGCAGCCCGCCAGGACACGCCGGTGGAGGGTTAGAGACCCAGTACTTC.

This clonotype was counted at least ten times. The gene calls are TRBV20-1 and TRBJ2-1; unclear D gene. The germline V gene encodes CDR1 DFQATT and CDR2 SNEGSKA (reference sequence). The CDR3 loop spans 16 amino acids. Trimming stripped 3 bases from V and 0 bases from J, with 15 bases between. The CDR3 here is CSASSGAPSSYNEQFF. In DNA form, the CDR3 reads TGCAGTGCTAGTAGTGGCGCGCCCAGCTCCTACAATGAGCAGTTCTTC.

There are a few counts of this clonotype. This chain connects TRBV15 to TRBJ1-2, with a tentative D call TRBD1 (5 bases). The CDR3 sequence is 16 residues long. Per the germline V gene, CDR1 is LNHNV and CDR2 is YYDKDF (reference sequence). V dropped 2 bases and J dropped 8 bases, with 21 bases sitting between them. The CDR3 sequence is CATSRSSGRGVGGYTF. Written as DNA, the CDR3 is TGTGCCACCAGCAGAAGTTCGGGACGGGGCGTAGGCGGCTACACCTTC. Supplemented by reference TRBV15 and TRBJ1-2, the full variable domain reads DAMVIQNPRYQVTQFGKPVTLSCSQTLNHNVMYWYQQKSSQAPKLLFHYYDKDFNNEADTPDNFQSRRPNTSFCFLDIRSPGLGDTAMYLCATSRSSGRGVGGYTFGSGTRLTVV.

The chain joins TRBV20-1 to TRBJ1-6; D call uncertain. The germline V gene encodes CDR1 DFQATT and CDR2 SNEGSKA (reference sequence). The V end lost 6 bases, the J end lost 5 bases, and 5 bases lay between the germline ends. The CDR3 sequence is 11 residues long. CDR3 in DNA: TGCAGTGCACCTGATAATTCACCCCTCCACTTT. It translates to CSAPDNSPLHF.

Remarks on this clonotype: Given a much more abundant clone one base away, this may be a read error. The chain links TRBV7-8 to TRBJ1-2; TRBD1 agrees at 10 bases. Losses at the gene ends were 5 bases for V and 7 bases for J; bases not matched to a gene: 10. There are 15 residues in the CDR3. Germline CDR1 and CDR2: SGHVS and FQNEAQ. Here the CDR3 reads CASSPSDRGDSGYTF. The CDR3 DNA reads TGTGCCAGCAGCCCATCGGACAGGGGGGACTCTGGCTACACCTTC.

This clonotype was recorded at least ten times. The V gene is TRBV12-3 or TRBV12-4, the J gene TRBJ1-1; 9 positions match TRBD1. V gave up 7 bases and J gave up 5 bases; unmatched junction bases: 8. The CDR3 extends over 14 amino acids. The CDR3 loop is CASINRGLETEAFF. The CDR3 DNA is TGTGCCAGCATCAACAGGGGGCTGGAGACTGAAGCTTTCTTT.

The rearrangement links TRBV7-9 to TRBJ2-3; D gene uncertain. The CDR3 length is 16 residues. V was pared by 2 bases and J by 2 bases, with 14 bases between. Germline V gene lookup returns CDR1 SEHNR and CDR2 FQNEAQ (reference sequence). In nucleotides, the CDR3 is TGTGCCAGCAGCTTAAATTTGGCCTCCCTCACAGATACGCAGTATTTT. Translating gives CASSLNLASLTDTQYF. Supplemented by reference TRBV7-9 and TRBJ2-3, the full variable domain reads DTGVSQNPRHKITKRGQNVTFRCDPISEHNRLYWYRQTLGQGPEFLTYFQNEAQLEKSRLLSDRFSAERPKGSFSTLEIQRTEQGDSAMYLCASSLNLASLTDTQYFGPGTRLTVL.

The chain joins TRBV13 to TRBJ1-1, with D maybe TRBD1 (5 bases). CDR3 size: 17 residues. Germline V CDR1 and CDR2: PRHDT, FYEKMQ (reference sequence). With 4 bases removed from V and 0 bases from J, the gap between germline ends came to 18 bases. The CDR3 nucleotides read TGTGCCAGCAGCTCAGCCGGGACTCCGTTCATGAACACTGAAGCTTTCTTT. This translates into CASSSAGTPFMNTEAFF.

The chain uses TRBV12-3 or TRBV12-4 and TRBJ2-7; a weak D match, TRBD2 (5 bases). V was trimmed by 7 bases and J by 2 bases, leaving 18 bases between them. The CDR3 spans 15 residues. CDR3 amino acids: CASNIRYGEPYEQYF. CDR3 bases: TGTGCCAGCAATATACGGTACGGGGAACCCTACGAGCAGTACTTC.

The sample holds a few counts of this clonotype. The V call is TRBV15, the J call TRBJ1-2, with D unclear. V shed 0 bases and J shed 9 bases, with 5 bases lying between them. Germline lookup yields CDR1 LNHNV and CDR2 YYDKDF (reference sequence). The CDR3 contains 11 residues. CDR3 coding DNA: TGTGCCACCAGCAGAGATGGTAGCTACACCTTC. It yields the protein CATSRDGSYTF.

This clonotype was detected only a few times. The CDR3 spells CASSLDTGQYYEQYF. The CDR3 nucleotides read TGTGCCAGCAGTTTAGACACGGGGCAGTACTACGAGCAGTACTTC. The V gene is TRBV12-3 or TRBV12-4, the J gene TRBJ2-7, with D possibly being TRBD1 or TRBD2 (5 bases each). CDR3 length equals 15 residues. Trimming removed 1 base from V and 3 bases from J, with 13 bases in between.

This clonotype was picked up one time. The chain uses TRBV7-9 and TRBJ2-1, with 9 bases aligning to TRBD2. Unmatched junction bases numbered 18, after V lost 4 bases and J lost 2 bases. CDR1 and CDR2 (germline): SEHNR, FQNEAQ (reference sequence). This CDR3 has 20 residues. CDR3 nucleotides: TGTGCCAGCAGCTCAACTGGCGGGGGGGGGGCTCTGGCCCCCTACAATGAGCAGTTCTTC. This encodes CASSSTGGGGALAPYNEQFF.